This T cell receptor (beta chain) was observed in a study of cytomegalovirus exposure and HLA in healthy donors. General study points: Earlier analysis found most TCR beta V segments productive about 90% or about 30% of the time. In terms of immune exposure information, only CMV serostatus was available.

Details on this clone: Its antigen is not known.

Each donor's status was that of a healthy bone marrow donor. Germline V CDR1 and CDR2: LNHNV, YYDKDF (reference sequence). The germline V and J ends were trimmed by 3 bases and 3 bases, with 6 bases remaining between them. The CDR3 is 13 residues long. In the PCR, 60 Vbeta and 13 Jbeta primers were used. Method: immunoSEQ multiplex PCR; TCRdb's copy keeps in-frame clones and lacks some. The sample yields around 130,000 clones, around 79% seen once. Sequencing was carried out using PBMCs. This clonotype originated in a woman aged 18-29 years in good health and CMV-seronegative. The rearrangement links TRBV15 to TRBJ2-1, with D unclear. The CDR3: CATSRTLYNEQFF. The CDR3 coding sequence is TGTGCCACCAGCAGGACACTCTACAATGAGCAGTTCTTC.